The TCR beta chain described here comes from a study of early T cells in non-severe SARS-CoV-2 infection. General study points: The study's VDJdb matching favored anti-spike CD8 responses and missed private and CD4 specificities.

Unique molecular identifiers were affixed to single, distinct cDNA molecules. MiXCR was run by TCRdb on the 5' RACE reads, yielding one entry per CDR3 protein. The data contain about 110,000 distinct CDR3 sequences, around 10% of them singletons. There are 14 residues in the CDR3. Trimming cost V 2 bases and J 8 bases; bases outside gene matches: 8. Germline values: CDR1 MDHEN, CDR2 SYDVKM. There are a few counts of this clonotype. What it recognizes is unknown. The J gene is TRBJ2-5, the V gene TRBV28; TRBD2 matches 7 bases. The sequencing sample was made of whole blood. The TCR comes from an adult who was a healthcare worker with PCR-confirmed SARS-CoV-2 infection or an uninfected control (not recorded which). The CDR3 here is CASSLEGGEGTQYF. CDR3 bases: TGTGCCAGCAGTTTAGAGGGAGGGGAGGGAACCCAGTACTTC.